The rows below give T cell receptor beta chains drawn from one sample of a study of CD8 T cells in Susac syndrome. TCRdb fed the immunoSEQ multiplex PCR reads into MiXCR, producing one record per CDR3 protein. The repertoire consists of approximately 94,000 distinct CDR3 sequences, with about 95% occurring once and the leading ten covering 0.3% to 0.35%. The sequencing input was CD8+ T cells from PBMCs. These receptors came from a human donor with Susac syndrome. The CDR3 runs from the conserved cysteine through the conserved F or W. D genes are given only for firm matches. Clone size is stated in some rows and not others, as once, few, many or a class when expanded.

v_gene	d_gene	abundance	j_gene	CDR3nt	CDR3aa
TRBV21-1	NA	NA	TRBJ2-7	TGTGCCAGCAGCCCCCCGTACCTGGAGCAGTACTTC	CASSPPYLEQYF
TRBV7-8	NA	NA	TRBJ2-2	TGTGCCAGCAGCTTATACCCCGGGGAGCTGTTTTTT	CASSLYPGELFF
TRBV9	NA	NA	TRBJ2-1	TGTGCCAGCAGCGGTCCTCTCAGTTTCGATGAGCAGTTCTTC	CASSGPLSFDEQFF
TRBV5-1	TRBD1	NA	TRBJ1-4	TGCGCCAGCAGCTTGGACAGGGGAGCGCCTAATGAAAAACTGTTTTTT	CASSLDRGAPNEKLFF
TRBV20-1	TRBD1	NA	TRBJ1-1	TGCAGTGCTAGCTATGAAGACAGGGACAGGGCGGCCACTGAAGCTTTCTTT	CSASYEDRDRAATEAFF
TRBV11-2	TRBD2	NA	TRBJ2-5	TGTGCCAGCAGCTTGTCACCCGGGACTAGCGGGAACGGCCAGTACTTC	CASSLSPGTSGNGQYF
TRBV29-1	NA	NA	TRBJ1-2	TGCAGCGTTGAACCCAGGGGTAGTCTCTTGGGCTACACCTTC	CSVEPRGSLLGYTF
TRBV3-1	NA	once	TRBJ2-1	TGTGCCAGCAGCCAACGGTTCCTAAGGTGGGGGAGCAGGAGGGGCAATGAGCAGTTCTTC	CASSQRFLRWGSRRGNEQFF
TRBV7-8	TRBD1	NA	TRBJ1-5	TGTGCCAGCAGCTTAGGGGCGACCGGGACAGGGGGACAGCCCCAGCATTTT	CASSLGATGTGGQPQHF
TRBV14	TRBD2	NA	TRBJ2-5	TGTGCCAGCAGCCAAGCCAAGGTAGCGGGGAGTCAAGAGACCCAGTACTTC	CASSQAKVAGSQETQYF
TRBV20-1	NA	once	TRBJ2-1	TGCAGTGCCAGAGAGGGGGAGCAGTTCTTC	CSAREGEQFF
TRBV29-1	NA	NA	TRBJ1-2	TGCAGCGTTCCTAGACCGTGGAACTATGGCTACACCTTC	CSVPRPWNYGYTF
TRBV29-1	NA	once	TRBJ2-5	TGCAGCGTTGAAGGCAGCCCCCGGGAGACCCAGTACTTC	CSVEGSPRETQYF
TRBV23-1	NA	NA	TRBJ1-1	TGCGCCAGCAGTAGGGGGGGGCGACGGACTGAAGCTTTCTTT	CASSRGGRRTEAFF
TRBV29-1	NA	NA	TRBJ2-3	TGCAGCGCCGGGCGGGGAGATACGCAGTATTTT	CSAGRGDTQYF
TRBV19	NA	once	TRBJ1-2	TGTGCCAGTACCAAATCCGGCCCGAGGGGGACGAACTATGGCTACACCTTC	CASTKSGPRGTNYGYTF
TRBV7-9	TRBD2	NA	TRBJ2-1	TGTGCCAGCAGCCGACTAGCGGGGGAGATCAATGAGCAGTTCTTC	CASSRLAGEINEQFF